The clone carrying this T cell receptor beta chain was detected ten times or more. The CDR3 runs 15 residues. V gave up 0 bases and J gave up 4 bases, with 13 bases separating them. Germline V gene data show CDR1 as DFQATT and CDR2 as SNEGSKA (reference sequence). Beta-chain TCR CDR3 regions were amplified from RNA transcripts. RT-PCR with HTBI primers came first, then second-round multiplex PCR. TCRdb re-analysed the multiplex PCR reads in MiXCR, keeping a single row per CDR3 protein. The sample consists of about 220,000 distinct CDR3 sequences, 20% to 25% of them appearing once. This specimen belongs to a study of Graves' ophthalmopathy and Graves' hyperthyroidism.

V and J are TRBV20-1 and TRBJ1-3; D perhaps matches TRBD1 (5 bases). The specimen was peripheral blood. This TCR was sampled from a woman aged 45-59 years with Graves' ophthalmopathy. The CDR3 region is CSARDGGSGGNTIYF. CDR3 bases: TGCAGTGCTAGAGATGGGGGATCTGGCGGAAACACCATATATTTT.